The T cell receptor beta chain under discussion was sequenced for a study of blood T cell repertoires in COVID-19. Study-wide context: T cells, B-cell-depleted T cells, or PBMCs supplied cDNA or gDNA.

The protocol was immunoSEQ multiplex PCR, while the TCRdb copy is restricted to in-frame clones and leaves out a portion. The profile covers roughly 200,000 clones, with 65% to 85% appearing a single time and roughly 1.3% taken by the ten largest. Germline trimming cut 5 bases from V and 6 bases from J; bases unmatched to any gene: 10. Germline lookup yields CDR1 SNHLY and CDR2 FYNNEI. The CDR3 has 14 residues. The clonotype comes from a woman aged 25 to 39 with COVID-19, enrolled during active disease. The V gene is TRBV2, the J gene TRBJ2-7; 7 nucleotides match TRBD1. The sequencing input was peripheral blood. For the CDR3, the DNA is TGTGCCAGCAGTAAAGATAGGACAGGTATCGAGCAGTACTTC. Protein sequence: CASSKDRTGIEQYF.